Listed below are T cell receptor beta chains from one sample, sequenced in a study of CD8 T cells in Susac syndrome. TCRdb itself ran the immunoSEQ multiplex PCR reads through MiXCR, one entry per CDR3 protein. The repertoire holds about 160,000 distinct CDR3 sequences, with about 91% as singletons. The source material was CD4+ T cells from PBMCs. The receptors stem from a human donor in good health. Each CDR3 is given with its conserved first and last residue. Each record gives: J gene, clone size, V gene, D gene, CDR3 protein, CDR3 DNA. The D gene is left open where the match is weak. Size is stated for part of the rows, as once, few or many counts, or as a class when the clone is expanded.

>TRBJ1-1|.|TRBV6-1|.
CASSLPPGNTEAFF
TGTGCCAGCAGCCTGCCTCCCGGGAACACTGAAGCTTTCTTT
>TRBJ1-5|once|TRBV20-1|.
CSARATNQPQHF
TGCAGTGCTAGAGCCACTAATCAGCCCCAGCATTTT
>TRBJ1-4|.|TRBV7-2|.
CASSLGGTGMREKLFF
TGTGCCAGCAGCTTAGGAGGAACGGGAATGCGCGAAAAACTGTTTTTT
>TRBJ1-2|.|TRBV2|.
CASSIRAGHYGYTF
TGTGCCAGCAGTATCCGAGCGGGGCACTATGGCTACACCTTC
>TRBJ2-5|.|TRBV27|TRBD2
CASSFVGGGQETQYF
TGTGCCAGCAGTTTTGTGGGCGGGGGTCAAGAGACCCAGTACTTC
>TRBJ2-2|.|TRBV7-2|TRBD2
CASSLSGVNTGELFF
TGTGCCAGCAGTCTTAGCGGGGTGAACACCGGGGAGCTGTTTTTT
>TRBJ2-2|.|TRBV27|TRBD2
CASSLIAGVTGELFF
TGTGCCAGCAGTTTAATAGCGGGAGTTACCGGGGAGCTGTTTTTT
>TRBJ2-6|.|TRBV21-1|.
CASSGGVRPSGANVLTF
TGTGCCAGCAGCGGGGGGGTCAGGCCCTCTGGGGCCAACGTCCTGACTTTC
>TRBJ2-3|.|TRBV6-2/TRBV6-3|.
CASSWSTRSSTDTQYF
TGTGCCAGCAGTTGGTCGACGCGATCTAGCACAGATACGCAGTATTTT
>TRBJ2-5|.|TRBV20-1|.
CSAPDRGETQYF
TGCAGTGCTCCGGATAGGGGAGAGACCCAGTACTTC
>TRBJ1-1|.|TRBV29-1|.
CSVDSFSGLNTEAFF
TGCAGCGTTGACAGTTTTTCGGGATTGAACACTGAAGCTTTCTTT
>TRBJ2-2|few|TRBV19|.
CASRRGANTGELFF
TGTGCCAGTAGGAGGGGGGCGAACACCGGGGAGCTGTTTTTT
>TRBJ2-3|.|TRBV3-1|TRBD2
CASSQDTSGGRTDTQYF
TGTGCCAGCAGCCAAGACACTAGCGGGGGGCGCACAGATACGCAGTATTTT
>TRBJ2-3|.|TRBV29-1|.
CSVLLDSDTQYF
TGCAGCGTCTTACTAGATTCCGATACGCAGTATTTT
>TRBJ2-3|.|TRBV20-1|TRBD1
CSVTGLPDTQYF
TGCAGTGTGACAGGGCTCCCAGATACGCAGTATTTT
>TRBJ1-1|.|TRBV7-8|TRBD1
CASSYERGRVTEAFF
TGTGCCAGCAGCTATGAAAGGGGGCGAGTCACTGAAGCTTTCTTT
>TRBJ1-1|.|TRBV20-1|.
CSARDFRVGARTEAFF
TGCAGTGCTAGAGATTTCAGGGTTGGGGCTCGCACTGAAGCTTTCTTT
>TRBJ2-1|.|TRBV28|.
CASSFPPRHEQFF
TGTGCCAGCAGCTTCCCCCCCCGGCATGAGCAGTTCTTC
>TRBJ1-5|.|TRBV28|.
CASSTPGLSTNSNQPQHF
TGTGCCAGCAGTACCCCGGGCCTTTCAACAAATAGCAATCAGCCCCAGCATTTT
>TRBJ2-3|.|TRBV7-2|TRBD2
CASTREVAGTDTQYF
TGTGCCAGCACGCGGGAGGTCGCGGGCACAGATACGCAGTATTTT
>TRBJ2-3|.|TRBV6-5|.
CASSYQPTGPSTDTQYF
TGTGCCAGCAGTTACCAACCTACGGGACCAAGCACAGATACGCAGTATTTT
>TRBJ1-5|.|TRBV27|.
CASSLWGSNQPQHF
TGTGCCAGCAGTTTATGGGGGAGCAATCAGCCCCAGCATTTT
>TRBJ1-4|few|TRBV30|TRBD1
CAWSRIGGISNEKLFF
TGTGCCTGGAGTAGGATAGGGGGCATCTCTAATGAAAAACTGTTTTTT
>TRBJ2-3|.|TRBV19|.
CASRTPMAAAGADTQYF
TGTGCCAGTAGGACTCCAATGGCGGCCGCAGGTGCAGATACGCAGTATTTT
>TRBJ1-5|.|TRBV2|.
CASSPGQHPNQPQHF
TGTGCCAGCTCCCCGGGGCAGCATCCCAATCAGCCCCAGCATTTT
>TRBJ2-3|once|TRBV2|TRBD2
CASSGTSGSIGTDTQYF
TGTGCCAGCAGTGGGACTAGCGGGAGTATCGGCACAGATACGCAGTATTTT
>TRBJ2-3|once|TRBV10-3|TRBD1
CAADRGRGTDTQYF
TGTGCCGCAGATAGGGGGCGAGGCACAGATACGCAGTATTTT
>TRBJ1-5|.|TRBV20-1|.
CSARDLLDSNQPQHF
TGCAGTGCTAGAGATCTGTTGGATAGCAATCAGCCCCAGCATTTT
>TRBJ2-5|.|TRBV28|TRBD2
CASSSLAGDVETQYF
TGTGCCAGCAGTTCTTTAGCGGGAGACGTAGAGACCCAGTACTTC
>TRBJ2-5|.|TRBV12-3/TRBV12-4|.
CASRVGTHQETQYF
TGTGCCAGCAGGGTCGGGACCCACCAAGAGACCCAGTACTTC
>TRBJ1-1|once|TRBV7-3|.
CASSFPTTRNTEAFF
TGTGCCAGCAGCTTCCCGACGACTAGGAACACTGAAGCTTTCTTT
>TRBJ2-2|.|TRBV7-8|.
CASSLKSLDTGELFF
TGTGCCAGCAGCTTAAAGAGCCTCGACACCGGGGAGCTGTTTTTT
>TRBJ1-5|.|TRBV29-1|.
CSGGRQVIIQPQHF
TGCAGCGGGGGGCGACAGGTGATTATTCAGCCCCAGCATTTT
>TRBJ1-4|.|TRBV12-3/TRBV12-4|.
CASRGAVATNEKLFF
TGTGCCAGCAGAGGGGCCGTTGCAACTAATGAAAAACTGTTTTTT
>TRBJ1-1|.|TRBV14|TRBD1
CASSPGRGHARGTEAFF
TGTGCCAGCAGCCCGGGGCGGGGACATGCCAGGGGGACTGAAGCTTTCTTT
>TRBJ1-2|.|TRBV29-1|.
CSAENGPPGYTF
TGCAGCGCAGAAAACGGCCCACCTGGCTACACCTTC
>TRBJ1-5|.|TRBV18|.
CASSPIGGNQPQHF
TGTGCCAGCTCACCAATCGGGGGCAATCAGCCCCAGCATTTT
>TRBJ2-3|.|TRBV5-1|.
CASSSPTDTQYF
TGCGCCAGCAGCTCCCCCACAGATACGCAGTATTTT
>TRBJ2-3|few|TRBV5-1|.
CASRIENTQYF
TGCGCCAGCAGGATCGAAAATACGCAGTATTTT
>TRBJ1-2|.|TRBV2|.
CASSLGVGRYYGYTF
TGTGCCAGCAGTTTAGGGGTGGGGCGATACTATGGCTACACCTTC
>TRBJ2-7|.|TRBV3-1|TRBD1
CASSQTTGGHEQYF
TGTGCCAGCAGCCAGACCACAGGGGGCCACGAGCAGTACTTC
>TRBJ2-3|.|TRBV5-1|.
CASSLEGKDTQYF
TGCGCCAGCAGCTTGGAGGGTAAAGATACGCAGTATTTT
>TRBJ2-1|.|TRBV19|.
CASSVALLTFF
TGTGCCAGTAGTGTAGCATTATTGACGTTCTTC
>TRBJ2-1|.|TRBV4-3|.
CASSQEERGGNEQFF
TGCGCCAGCAGCCAAGAGGAAAGGGGGGGCAATGAGCAGTTCTTC
>TRBJ2-4|once|TRBV28|.
CASSPHPGPKGGNIQYF
TGTGCCAGCAGTCCCCATCCGGGACCCAAAGGAGGTAACATTCAGTACTTC
>TRBJ2-5|.|TRBV27|.
CASASRGGETQYF
TGTGCCAGCGCCTCCCGGGGTGGGGAGACCCAGTACTTC
>TRBJ1-2|.|TRBV5-6|TRBD1
CASSWDRGGYTF
TGTGCCAGCAGCTGGGACAGGGGTGGCTACACCTTC
>TRBJ2-7|.|TRBV5-1|TRBD2
CASSGKLAGVNYEQYF
TGCGCCAGCAGCGGGAAACTAGCGGGAGTTAACTACGAGCAGTACTTC
>TRBJ2-1|.|TRBV20-1|TRBD2
CSAREPPGTSGSNTYNEQFF
TGCAGTGCTAGAGAGCCCCCCGGGACTAGCGGGAGTAACACCTACAATGAGCAGTTCTTC
>TRBJ1-1|once|TRBV13|TRBD1
CASSLAWTGTAFF
TGTGCCAGCAGCTTAGCCTGGACAGGTACGGCTTTCTTT
>TRBJ2-5|.|TRBV12-3/TRBV12-4|TRBD2
CASSLKTGGQETQYF
TGTGCCAGCAGTCTAAAAACGGGGGGGCAAGAGACCCAGTACTTC
>TRBJ2-6|.|TRBV9|TRBD2
CASTTGGSGANVLTF
TGTGCCAGCACTACGGGGGGCTCTGGGGCCAACGTCCTGACTTTC
>TRBJ1-2|few|TRBV6-2/TRBV6-3|.
CASSLQGYGYTF
TGTGCCAGCAGTTTGCAGGGCTATGGCTACACCTTC
>TRBJ2-5|.|TRBV6-5|TRBD1
CASSVSRTQGETQYF
TGTGCCAGCAGTGTTTCCAGGACACAGGGGGAGACCCAGTACTTC
>TRBJ2-2|.|TRBV28|.
CASSFRPNTGELFF
TGTGCCAGCAGTTTTAGACCGAACACCGGGGAGCTGTTTTTT
>TRBJ1-2|.|TRBV28|.
CASIHYRDSNYGYTF
TGTGCCAGCATCCATTACCGGGATTCAAACTATGGCTACACCTTC